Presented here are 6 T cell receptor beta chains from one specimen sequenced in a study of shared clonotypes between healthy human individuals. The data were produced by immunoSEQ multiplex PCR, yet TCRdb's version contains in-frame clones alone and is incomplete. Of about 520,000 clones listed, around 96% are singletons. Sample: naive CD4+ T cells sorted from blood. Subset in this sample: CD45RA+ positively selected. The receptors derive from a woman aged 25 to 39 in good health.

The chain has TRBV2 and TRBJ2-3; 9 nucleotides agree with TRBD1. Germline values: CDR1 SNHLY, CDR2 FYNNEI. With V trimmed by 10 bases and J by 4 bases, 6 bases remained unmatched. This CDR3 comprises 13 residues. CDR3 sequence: CANTRDRADTQYF. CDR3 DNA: TGTGCCAACACCAGGGACAGGGCAGATACGCAGTATTTT.

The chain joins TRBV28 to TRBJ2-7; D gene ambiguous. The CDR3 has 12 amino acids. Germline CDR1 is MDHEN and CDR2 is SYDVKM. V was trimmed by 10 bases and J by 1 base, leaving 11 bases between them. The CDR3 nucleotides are TGTGCCACCCGTTCACGATCCTACGAGCAGTACTTC. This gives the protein CATRSRSYEQYF.

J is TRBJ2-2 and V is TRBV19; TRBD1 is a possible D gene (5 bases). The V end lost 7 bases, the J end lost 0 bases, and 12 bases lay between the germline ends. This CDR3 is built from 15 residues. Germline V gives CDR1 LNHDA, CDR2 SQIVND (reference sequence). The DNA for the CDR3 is TGTGCCAGTACCGAACAGGATCCGAACACCGGGGAGCTGTTTTTT. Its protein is CASTEQDPNTGELFF.

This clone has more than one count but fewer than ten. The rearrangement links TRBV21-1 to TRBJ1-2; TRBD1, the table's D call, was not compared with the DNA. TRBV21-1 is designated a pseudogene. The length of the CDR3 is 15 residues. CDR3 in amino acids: CASSHGDRGECGYTF. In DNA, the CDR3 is TGTGCCAGCAGCCATGGGGACAGGGGCGAATGTGGCTACACCTTC.

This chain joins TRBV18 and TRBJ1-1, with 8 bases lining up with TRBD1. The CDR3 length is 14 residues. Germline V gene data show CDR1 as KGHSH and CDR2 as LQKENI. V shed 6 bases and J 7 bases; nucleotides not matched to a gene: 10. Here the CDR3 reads CASSSDRGHLEAFF. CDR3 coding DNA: TGTGCCAGCTCCTCCGACAGGGGCCACCTTGAAGCTTTCTTT.

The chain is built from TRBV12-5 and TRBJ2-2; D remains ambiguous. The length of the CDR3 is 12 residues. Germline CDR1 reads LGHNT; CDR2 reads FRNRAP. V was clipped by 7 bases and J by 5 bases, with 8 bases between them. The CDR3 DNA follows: TGTGCTAGTGCCCAAGAAACCGGGGAGCTGTTTTTT. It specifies CASAQETGELFF.